Below are 13 T cell receptor beta chains sequenced from a single sample in a study of metastatic and nonmetastatic thyroid tumors. Every patient underwent thyroid surgery untreated. With MiXCR, TCRdb reprocessed the PCR reads. In the table there are fewer than 45,000 clones, roughly 20% of which are singletons. Sample: blood. The receptors originated from a female donor with papillary thyroid cancer or a benign thyroid nodule (not recorded which). Some clones in this sample may be carry-over from other donors' samples.

This clone occurred many times. This CDR3 reads CSARALRDYEQYF. The CDR3, as DNA: TGCAGTGCTAGAGCCCTCCGGGACTACGAGCAGTACTTC. The chain combines TRBV20-1 with TRBJ2-7, with a tentative D call TRBD2 (5 bases). Trimming took 1 base from V and 3 from J, leaving 10 bases between them. CDR3 length: 13 amino acids. The germline V gene encodes CDR1 DFQATT and CDR2 SNEGSKA (reference sequence).

This clone was found many times. The chain joins TRBV3-1 to TRBJ2-6; D not certain. This CDR3 comprises 16 residues. V was clipped by 0 bases and J by 0 bases, with 6 bases between them. Germline loops: CDR1 LGHDT, CDR2 YNNKEL (reference sequence). CDR3 coding DNA: TGTGCCAGCAGCCAAGATCCGGGCTCTGGGGCCAACGTCCTGACTTTC. Its translation is CASSQDPGSGANVLTF.

This clone came up many times. The V and J genes are TRBV3-1 and TRBJ2-7, with D tentatively TRBD2 (6 bases). Germline CDR1 LGHDT, CDR2 YNNKEL (reference sequence). The CDR3 covers 13 residues. V was trimmed by 4 bases and J by 9 bases, leaving 16 bases between them. The CDR3 region has the DNA TGTGCCAGCAGCCTTAGACTAGAGACCGGGCAGTACTTC. It codes for CASSLRLETGQYF.

The gene calls are TRBV6-1 and TRBJ2-3; D gene uncertain. Germline assignment: CDR1 MNHNS and CDR2 SASEGT. This CDR3 region has 13 residues. The germline V and J ends were trimmed by 7 bases and 4 bases, with 12 bases remaining between them. DNA for the CDR3: TGTGCCAGCACTCCCTCTAGGGCAGATACGCAGTATTTT. Residues: CASTPSRADTQYF.

This clone occurred many times. V usage is TRBV11-2 and J usage is TRBJ2-1; D is unresolved. CDR1 is SGHAT, CDR2 FQNNGV, per germline. V was shortened by 1 base and J by 14 bases, with 9 bases between the two germline ends. CDR3 length: 11 amino acids. CDR3 nucleotide sequence: TGTGCCAGCAGCTTAGGTAATAGTAAGTTCTTC. It yields the protein CASSLGNSKFF.

The table lists this clone with a few counts. The V gene is TRBV28, the J gene TRBJ2-7, with TRBD2 identical over 7 bases. The germline V gene encodes CDR1 MDHEN and CDR2 SYDVKM. The CDR3 has 14 amino acids. J was trimmed by 4 bases and V by 2 bases; bases with no gene match: 5. CDR3 sequence: CASSLNQAGYEQYF. CDR3 bases: TGTGCCAGCAGTTTAAACCAAGCGGGATACGAGCAGTACTTC.

This clone has a count of ten or more. The chain links TRBV20-1 to TRBJ2-3; 7 bases are shared with TRBD2. The ends lost 3 bases at V and 0 bases at J; junction bases unmatched: 6. CDR3 length equals 15 residues. CDR1 DFQATT and CDR2 SNEGSKA come from the germline V gene (reference sequence). The CDR3 DNA follows: TGCAGTGCTAGGGGGGGAGGGACTAGCACAGATACGCAGTATTTT. The encoded protein is CSARGGGTSTDTQYF.

This clone occurred many times. The J gene is TRBJ2-7, the V gene TRBV30; no firm D call. Germline loops: CDR1 GTSNPN, CDR2 SVGIG (reference sequence). The CDR3 has 13 amino acids. V was cut by 2 bases and J by 6 bases, with 14 bases left in between. The CDR3 here is CAWSIGPHAEQYF. The CDR3 nucleotides are TGTGCCTGGAGTATCGGTCCCCATGCCGAGCAGTACTTC.

V and J are TRBV10-3 and TRBJ2-7, with TRBD1 matching 10 bases. J lost 6 bases, V lost 4 bases, and 9 bases had no gene match. Germline V gives CDR1 ENHRY, CDR2 SYGVKD. This CDR3 has 15 amino acids. CDR3 protein: CAISGPGQGTPEQYF. CDR3 sequence (DNA): TGTGCCATCAGTGGACCGGGACAGGGGACCCCCGAGCAGTACTTC.

The chain couples TRBV6-1 to TRBJ2-2; 12 positions match TRBD2. Per the germline V gene, CDR1 is MNHNS and CDR2 is SASEGT. The CDR3 sequence is 16 residues long. Trimming took 4 bases from V and 6 from J; bases not matched to a gene: 6. The CDR3 DNA sequence: TGTGCCAGCAGTGGCCTAGCGGGGGGGGAGGCCGGGGAGCTGTTTTTT. Protein sequence: CASSGLAGGEAGELFF.

The sample holds a few counts of this clone. J is TRBJ2-7 and V is TRBV7-2; 9 bases agree with TRBD1. The germline gives CDR1 SGHTA, CDR2 FQGNSA. After removal of 5 bases from V and 5 bases from J, the junction contained 10 bases not matched to a gene. This CDR3 has 15 residues. CDR3 protein: CASSKQTGGIHEQYF. Written as DNA, the CDR3 is TGTGCCAGCAGCAAACAAACAGGGGGCATCCACGAGCAGTACTTC.

This clone has a count of ten or more. The rearrangement joins TRBV18 to TRBJ2-5, with a tentative D call TRBD2 (6 bases). CDR1 is KGHSH and CDR2 is LQKENI in the germline V gene. The CDR3 covers 13 residues. Trimming left V 6 bases short and J 4 bases short, with 12 bases between. This CDR3 reads CASSARGGETQYF. The CDR3 DNA follows: TGTGCCAGCTCTGCTAGGGGAGGAGAGACCCAGTACTTC.

In this sample, this clone turned up once. V usage is TRBV7-6 and J usage is TRBJ1-2, with D possibly TRBD1 on 5 matching bases. Germline values: CDR1 SGHVS, CDR2 FNYEAQ. The CDR3 length is 13 residues. Trimming cost V 0 bases and J 7 bases, with 9 bases left between them. The CDR3 protein is CASSLAYGAGYTF. The DNA of the CDR3 is TGTGCCAGCAGCTTAGCTTATGGGGCTGGCTACACCTTC.